These 13 T cell receptor beta chains came from one sample sequenced in a study of blood T cell repertoires in COVID-19. Clones were read by immunoSEQ multiplex PCR, and TCRdb kept only the in-frame ones, dropping some. Found here are 310,000 or so clones, approximately 88% of them singletons; the top ten hold approximately 4%. The sample comprised peripheral blood. The receptors originated from a woman between 50 and 59 years old with active or convalescent COVID-19.

The rearrangement joins TRBV7-3 to TRBJ2-7, with D possibly matching TRBD1 (6 bases). V was pared by 0 bases and J by 3 bases, with 12 bases between. In germline, CDR1 is SGHTA, CDR2 FQGTGA. This CDR3 contains 15 residues. This CDR3 reads CASSLTEGTLYEQYF. Written as DNA, the CDR3 is TGTGCCAGCAGCTTAACCGAAGGGACACTCTACGAGCAGTACTTC.

The gene calls are TRBV7-2 and TRBJ1-4, with D hard to call. The V gene lost 5 bases and the J gene lost 1 base, with 14 bases spanning the gap. CDR3 size: 16 residues. Germline lookup yields CDR1 SGHTA and CDR2 FQGNSA. The CDR3 loop reads CASSRTWGGTNEKLFF. The CDR3 bases are TGTGCCAGCAGCCGGACGTGGGGAGGAACTAATGAAAAACTGTTTTTT.

V and J are TRBV19 and TRBJ2-1; 15 positions match TRBD2. The junction had 4 bases not matched to a gene; V was cut back by 8 bases and J by 8 bases. Germline-derived CDR1 and CDR2 are LNHDA and SQIVND (reference sequence). The CDR3 is 14 residues long. CDR3 nucleotide sequence: TGTGCCAGTTTCGGGACTAGCGGGAGGTATGAGCAGTTCTTC. As protein: CASFGTSGRYEQFF.

The chain combines TRBV19 with TRBJ1-5; 9 bases fit TRBD1. Trimming cost V 4 bases and J 1 base; bases outside gene matches: 5. The CDR3 totals 16 residues. The germline V gene has CDR1 LNHDA and CDR2 SQIVND (reference sequence). CDR3 DNA sequence: TGTGCCAGTAGTAACCGACAGGGGGGGAGCAATCAGCCCCAGCATTTT. The encoded protein is CASSNRQGGSNQPQHF.

The chain links TRBV19 to TRBJ2-2; 8 nucleotides agree with TRBD2. The CDR3 is made up of 18 amino acids. J was trimmed by 0 bases and V by 4 bases; bases with no gene match: 10. Looked up from germline, CDR1 is LNHDA and CDR2 is SQIVND (reference sequence). The CDR3 coding sequence is TGTGCCAGTAGTACCCCCCCCGCTAGCGGGTCGAACACCGGGGAGCTGTTTTTT. Its translation: CASSTPPASGSNTGELFF.

The chain combines TRBV6-2 or TRBV6-3 with TRBJ1-4; D is ambiguous. This CDR3 is 15 amino acids long. Germline CDR1 MNHEY, CDR2 SVGEGT. The V gene lost 6 bases and the J gene lost 4 bases, with 15 bases spanning the gap. CDR3 loop: CASSRGQAFNEKLFF. The CDR3 DNA reads as TGTGCCAGCAGCCGTGGTCAAGCGTTTAATGAAAAACTGTTTTTT.

Regarding this clone: Other DNA sequences in this sample translate to the same CDR3. This chain links TRBV6-1 with TRBJ2-6; no clear D. Germline V gene sequence: CDR1 MNHNS, CDR2 SASEGT. The length of the CDR3 is 16 residues. Trimming removed 1 base from V and 0 bases from J, with 7 bases in between. The CDR3 DNA reads TGTGCCAGCAGTGAAGTCAGAGGCTCTGGGGCCAACGTCCTGACTTTC. Translated: CASSEVRGSGANVLTF.

The rearrangement links TRBV20-1 to TRBJ2-5; maybe TRBD2 (5 bases). V was pared by 3 bases and J by 4 bases, with 12 bases between. Germline assignment: CDR1 DFQATT and CDR2 SNEGSKA (reference sequence). The CDR3 totals 13 residues. The CDR3 DNA sequence: TGCAGTGCTAGTTTCGGGGTAGGAGAGACCCAGTACTTC. Translated: CSASFGVGETQYF.

The rearrangement joins TRBV6-5 to TRBJ2-3; 8 bases line up with TRBD2. The V and J ends lost 2 bases and 1 base, in that order; junction bases with no gene match: 5. Germline V gene sequence: CDR1 MNHEY, CDR2 SVGAGI. This CDR3 region has 16 residues. CDR3 coding DNA: TGTGCCAGCAGTTACAATGTCGGGGGGGGCACAGATACGCAGTATTTT. This translates into CASSYNVGGGTDTQYF.

The genes are TRBV9 and TRBJ1-3, with 7 bases that match TRBD1. V was pared by 4 bases and J by 1 base, with 5 bases of the junction left unmatched. CDR3 length: 15 residues. Per the germline V gene, CDR1 is SGDLS and CDR2 is YYNGEE. CDR3 sequence reads: CASSITGVSGNTIYF. Written as DNA, the CDR3 is TGTGCCAGCAGCATAACAGGGGTATCTGGAAACACCATATATTTT.

This chain uses TRBV11-2 with TRBJ2-7; maybe TRBD2 (7 bases). V was trimmed by 6 bases and J by 7 bases, leaving 19 bases between them. The CDR3 length is 14 residues. Germline CDR1 reads SGHAT; CDR2 reads FQNNGV. The CDR3 protein is CASRLPGGASEQYF. The CDR3 bases are TGTGCCAGCAGATTACCGGGGGGCGCGTCTGAGCAGTACTTC.

The chain couples TRBV6-2 or TRBV6-3 to TRBJ1-5; 8 bases line up with TRBD1. The CDR3 length is 17 residues. The V segment lost 0 bases and the J segment 6 bases; nucleotides outside the gene matches: 10. Per germline, CDR1 MNHEY and CDR2 SVGEGT. The CDR3 DNA reads TGTGCCAGCAGTTACTCGAGGACAGGGAATATAGCTCAGCCCCAGCATTTT. Translated: CASSYSRTGNIAQPQHF.

The chain uses TRBV4-1 and TRBJ1-4; TRBD1 matches 10 bases. Trimming took 6 bases from V and 7 from J; bases not matched to a gene: 5. The V gene's germline CDR1 is MGHRA and CDR2 YSYEKL. The CDR3 runs to 14 residues. This CDR3 reads CASRVRDRGEKLFF. The CDR3 DNA reads TGCGCCAGCAGGGTCAGGGACAGGGGTGAAAAACTGTTTTTT.